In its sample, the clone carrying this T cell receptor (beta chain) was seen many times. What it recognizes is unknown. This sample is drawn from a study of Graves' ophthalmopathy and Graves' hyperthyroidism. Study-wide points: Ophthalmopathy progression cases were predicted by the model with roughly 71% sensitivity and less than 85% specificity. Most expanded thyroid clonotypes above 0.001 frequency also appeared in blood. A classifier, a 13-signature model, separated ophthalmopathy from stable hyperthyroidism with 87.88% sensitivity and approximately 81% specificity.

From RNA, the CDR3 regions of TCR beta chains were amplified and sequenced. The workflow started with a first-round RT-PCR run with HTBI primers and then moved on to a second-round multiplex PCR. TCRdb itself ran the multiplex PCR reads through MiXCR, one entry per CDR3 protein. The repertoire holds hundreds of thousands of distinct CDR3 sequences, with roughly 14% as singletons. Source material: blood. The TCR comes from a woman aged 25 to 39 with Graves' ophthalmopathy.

CDR3 bases: TGTGCCACCAGTGACCCGACAGGGGGCAGGGAAGAGACCCAGTACTTC. Translated: CATSDPTGGREETQYF. The rearrangement uses TRBV24-1 and TRBJ2-5; 10 bases agree with TRBD1. V trimming: 4 bases; J trimming: 3 bases; junction bases outside the gene matches: 7. The germline CDR1 and CDR2 sequences are KGHDR and SFDVKD. CDR3 length: 16 residues.